This T cell receptor (beta chain) was recorded in a study of blood T cell repertoires in COVID-19. Some clones are missing from TCRdb's copy, which holds only in-frame ones; the method was immunoSEQ multiplex PCR. The data contain over 150,000 clones, more than 80% of them singletons. V was pared by 0 bases and J by 7 bases, with 7 bases of the junction left unmatched. Germline CDR1 is SGDLS and CDR2 is YYNGEE. CDR3 size: 15 residues. This clonotype originated in a man aged 35 to 55 who had recovered from COVID-19. Material: PBMCs or T cells enriched from blood (not recorded which). This chain connects TRBV9 to TRBJ2-1; 7 bases are a match to TRBD1. CDR3 region: CASSVAHSTGNEQFF. The CDR3 coding sequence is TGTGCCAGCAGCGTAGCCCACTCGACAGGGAATGAGCAGTTCTTC.